This entry lists 19 T cell receptor beta chains sequenced from one sample in a study of regulatory T cells in long-lasting Graves disease (TCRdb year 2021). Taken with the paper, the label for time point translates to: newly diagnosed GD, antithyroid drugs for less than 3 months. For both TCR sequencing and RNA sequencing, RNA was extracted from PBMCs using TRIzol. The library was generated by multiplex PCR. The data were produced on an Illumina HiSeq 4000. CDR3 regions were amplified by Arm-PCR with iRepertoire HTBI primers to construct TCR beta libraries. Starting from the raw public reads, TCRdb applied fastp trimming at Q25, assembled clones with MiXCR and retained in-frame beta chains. Rows are unified per CDR3 protein, each entry keeping the most common DNA and genes. The sample includes roughly 560,000 distinct CDR3 sequences, with around 12% observed a single time. The ten largest make up roughly 8.9% of the sample.

The same data also went into a second study, on T cells in Graves' hyperthyroidism and ophthalmopathy.

Specimen: peripheral blood mononuclear cells (PBMCs), collected at new diagnosis, from a patient treated with antithyroid drugs. The receptor source for this set is a woman in her 30s with Graves disease. Donor details come from another sample of the same person, matched by shared clones.

On this clonotype: The CDR3 ends on some other residue instead of the conserved phenylalanine or tryptophan, so this is likely a read error. The chain links TRBV7-9 to TRBJ1-1; D might be TRBD1 (5 bases). Germline V lookup: CDR1 SEHNR, CDR2 FQNEAQ (reference sequence). CDR3 length equals 15 residues. V was pared by 7 bases and J by 8 bases, with 23 bases between. Here the CDR3 reads CASTDGTLTRLEAFL. The CDR3 DNA reads TGTGCCAGCACCGATGGGACCCTGACCCGATTAGAAGCTTTCCTT.

The table lists this clonotype with a few counts. Written as DNA, the CDR3 is TGCGCCAGCAGTCGGTCGAACAGGCAGCAGAACACCATATATTTT. Its protein product is CASSRSNRQQNTIYF. This chain connects TRBV10-2 to TRBJ1-3; maybe TRBD1 (5 bases). The V end was cut by 5 bases, the J end by 7 bases, with 18 bases between. There are 15 residues in the CDR3. The V gene's germline CDR1 is WSHSY and CDR2 SAAADI.

V gene TRBV4-3 combines with J gene TRBJ2-2, with a possible D match to TRBD2 (6 bases). Trimming removed 0 bases from V and 7 bases from J, with 24 bases in between. Germline V gene lookup returns CDR1 LGHNA and CDR2 YSLEER. The CDR3 runs 19 residues. In DNA, the CDR3 is TGCGCCAGCAGCCAAGAGTCTGCATTCCGTGAACTAGCCATCGGGGAGCTGTTTTTT. Translation gives CASSQESAFRELAIGELFF.

This clonotype has at least ten counts. The chain combines TRBV11-2 with TRBJ2-1; 9 nucleotides agree with TRBD1. This CDR3 contains 13 residues. Trimming at V came to 5 bases and at J to 15 bases, leaving 11 bases not matched to a gene. CDR1 is SGHAT, CDR2 FQNNGV, per germline. The CDR3 nucleotides are TGTGCCAGCAGCGCCGGGACAGGGTTCGGTCCGTTCTTC. Translated: CASSAGTGFGPFF.

The chain couples TRBV3-1 to TRBJ1-1; TRBD1 agrees at 9 bases. Germline V lookup: CDR1 LGHDT, CDR2 YNNKEL (reference sequence). V dropped 4 bases and J dropped 2; count of bases not matched to a gene: 20. This CDR3 has 20 amino acids. The DNA of the CDR3 is TGTGCCAGCAGCCCACCGTCCCGGGACAGGGCCTGGGGGCCTAACACTGAAGCTTTCTTT. Translation gives CASSPPSRDRAWGPNTEAFF.

This chain's CDR3 is CASSQDTARYNEQFF. CDR3 DNA sequence: TGCGCCAGCAGCCAAGATACCGCCAGGTACAATGAGCAGTTCTTC. V and J are TRBV4-1 and TRBJ2-1; D unclear. The ends were cut back, 0 bases at V and 4 bases at J, with 10 bases in the middle. Germline loops: CDR1 MGHRA, CDR2 YSYEKL. CDR3 size: 15 residues.

The sample holds many counts of this clonotype. The V gene is TRBV20-1, the J gene TRBJ1-1; no clear D gene. Looked up from germline, CDR1 is DFQATT and CDR2 is SNEGSKA (reference sequence). Deletions cut 3 bases from V and 0 bases from J, with 5 bases between. The CDR3 consists of 12 residues. The CDR3 DNA follows: TGCAGTGCTAGTAAAGTGAACACTGAAGCTTTCTTT. Translated, it gives CSASKVNTEAFF.

In this sample, this clonotype turned up many times. The J gene is TRBJ2-1, the V gene TRBV5-1; D uncertain. V was shortened by 0 bases and J by 8 bases, with 15 bases between the two germline ends. The germline V gene encodes CDR1 SGHRS and CDR2 YFSETQ. The CDR3 runs to 15 residues. CDR3 DNA sequence: TGCGCCAGCAGCTTGGGTCGGCCTAGTACGGATGAGCAGTTCTTC. Its translation is CASSLGRPSTDEQFF.

This clonotype was observed at least ten times. V gene TRBV24-1 combines with J gene TRBJ2-1, with TRBD2 matching 11 bases. V trimming: 5 bases; J trimming: 5 bases; junction bases outside the gene matches: 7. The CDR3 runs to 16 residues. Germline values: CDR1 KGHDR, CDR2 SFDVKD. In DNA, the CDR3 is TGTGCCACCAGTGGTCGGGGACTAGCGGACCACAATGAGCAGTTCTTC. This codes for CATSGRGLADHNEQFF.

This clonotype was seen only a few times. The chain couples TRBV24-1 to TRBJ2-5, with TRBD1 as a possible D gene (5 bases). Trimming took off 2 bases at V and 5 bases at J, with 14 bases between the two ends. Germline V gives CDR1 KGHDR, CDR2 SFDVKD. This CDR3 comprises 15 residues. CDR3 protein: CATSDSSGASETQYF. CDR3 DNA: TGTGCCACCAGTGATTCCTCTGGGGCGTCGGAGACCCAGTACTTC.

This clonotype appeared a few times. For the CDR3, the DNA is TGTGCCTGGAGCCACGGTCCGGGAACTGAAGCTTTCTTT. Translating gives CAWSHGPGTEAFF. This chain uses TRBV30 with TRBJ1-1; D gene uncertain. The CDR3 has 13 amino acids. V was trimmed by 3 bases and J by 5 bases, leaving 13 bases between them. CDR1 is GTSNPN and CDR2 is SVGIG in the germline V gene (reference sequence).

The rearrangement links TRBV24-1 to TRBJ2-3, with unresolved D. The CDR3 has 13 residues. Germline CDR1 is KGHDR and CDR2 is SFDVKD. V was clipped by 1 base and J by 3 bases, with 4 bases between them. As DNA, the CDR3 is TGTGCCACCAGTGATTTAGGGACAGATACGCAGTATTTT. It yields the protein CATSDLGTDTQYF.

Notes on this clonotype: A single base is all that separates this from a far larger clone, so a read error is likely. This chain joins TRBV14 and TRBJ2-5; D gene unclear. Trimming stripped 6 bases from V and 4 bases from J, with 18 bases between. Per the germline V gene, CDR1 is SGHDN and CDR2 is FVKESK. CDR3 length equals 15 residues. CDR3 sequence (DNA): TGTGCCAGCAGTATAGTAGTGGAAAAGGGAGAGACCCAGTACTTC. Its protein product is CASSIVVEKGETQYF.

This clonotype has a count of ten or more. Compared with germline, one end of the junction differs, possibly owing to a read error. The genes are TRBV28 and TRBJ2-3, with D hard to call. Germline-derived CDR1 and CDR2 are MDHEN and SYDVKM. CDR3 size: 12 residues. DNA for the CDR3: TGTGCCAGCAGTTTTTACCGGGCCCTCGTCCATTTT. Translated: CASSFYRALVHF.

This clonotype was seen many times. The V call is TRBV6-2 or TRBV6-3, the J call TRBJ1-5; TRBD1 matches at 10 bases. The CDR3 sequence is 16 residues long. The germline V gene has CDR1 MNHEY and CDR2 SVGEGT. With 4 bases clipped from V and 7 bases from J, the junction kept 10 bases outside the gene matches. CDR3 DNA sequence: TGTGCCAGCAGTTCCTTGGACAGGGGGAGTGGGCAGCCCCAGCATTTT. This sequence encodes CASSSLDRGSGQPQHF.

This clonotype came up many times. The genes are TRBV29-1 and TRBJ2-1, with D possibly TRBD2 on 6 matching bases. Germline CDR1 SQVTM, CDR2 ANQGSEA. V gave up 5 bases and J gave up 5 bases, with 13 bases separating them. The CDR3 totals 13 residues. CDR3 region: CSVPGGADNEQFF. The CDR3 DNA sequence: TGCAGCGTTCCTGGCGGGGCGGACAATGAGCAGTTCTTC.

This clonotype has at least ten counts. The rearrangement uses TRBV11-2 and TRBJ1-6; no reliable D call. Trimming stripped 0 bases from V and 9 bases from J, with 6 bases between. CDR3 size: 13 residues. Germline values: CDR1 SGHAT, CDR2 FQNNGV. The CDR3 DNA follows: TGTGCCAGCAGCTTAGATCGGAGTTCACCCCTCCACTTT. Its protein product is CASSLDRSSPLHF.

This clonotype was recorded many times. This rearrangement joins TRBV12-3 or TRBV12-4 to TRBJ2-1; TRBD2 matches at 8 bases. This CDR3 comprises 13 residues. Trimming removed 11 bases from V and 5 bases from J; junction bases left unmatched: 8. The CDR3 DNA reads as TGTGCCGGCGGGAGGTCGGGACACAATGAGCAGTTCTTC. It codes for CAGGRSGHNEQFF.

This clonotype came up many times. The J gene is TRBJ1-1, the V gene TRBV18, with unresolved D. Trimming removed 1 base from V and 5 bases from J, with 8 bases in between. The CDR3 loop spans 13 amino acids. Germline V gene sequence: CDR1 KGHSH, CDR2 LQKENI. CDR3: CASSPRQRTEAFF. Here the CDR3 DNA reads TGTGCCAGCTCACCACGCCAGAGGACTGAAGCTTTCTTT.